These T cell receptor beta chains were read from a single sample in a study of T cells after yellow fever vaccination. TCRdb reprocessed the 5' RACE reads via MiXCR and lists one record per CDR3 protein. The table includes 450,000 to 650,000 distinct CDR3 sequences, just over 20% detected once. Sequencing used PBMCs, obtained approximately 22 days after the first yellow fever vaccination. These receptors were taken from a man aged 18 to 30 who received the YFV17D yellow fever vaccine. Each CDR3 is given with its conserved first and last residue. The D gene is left open where the match is weak. Size values are once, few and many counts, or a class for expanded clones, and some rows have none.

TRBV1	-	-	TRBJ2-7	16	TGCACCAGCAGCCAGTCCGAGCGATGCTGCTCCTACGAGCAGTACTTC	CTSSQSERCCSYEQYF
TRBV7-8	-	-	TRBJ2-5	14	TGTGCCAGCAGCACCCCGGGTACACATGGGGCCCAGTACTTC	CASSTPGTHGAQYF
TRBV4-1	-	-	TRBJ1-2	11	TGCGCCAGCACCGACCACTATGGCTACACCTTC	CASTDHYGYTF
TRBV6-1	-	TRBD2	TRBJ2-3	14	TGTGCCAGCAGTCCGGGACTAGTTCCAGATACGCAGTATTTT	CASSPGLVPDTQYF
TRBV20-1	many	TRBD1	TRBJ1-2	13	TGCAGTGCTAGAGATCCAGGGGGCTATGGCTACACCTTC	CSARDPGGYGYTF
TRBV29-1	-	-	TRBJ1-1	13	TGCAGCGTGGCGGATGACTTGAACACTGAAGCTTTCTTT	CSVADDLNTEAFF
TRBV20-1	-	-	TRBJ2-3	15	TGCAGTGCTAGAGATCCGAGGGTCGGGACAGATACGCAGTATTTT	CSARDPRVGTDTQYF
TRBV5-1	few	TRBD1	TRBJ1-6	16	TGCGCCAGCAGCCCCTGGGACAGCACCTATAATTCACCCCTCCACTTT	CASSPWDSTYNSPLHF
TRBV24-1	-	-	TRBJ2-1	14	TGTGCCACCAGTGACCCCCCGAGGGGCAATGAGCAGTTCTTC	CATSDPPRGNEQFF
TRBV7-9	-	TRBD2	TRBJ2-1	15	TGTGCCAACGAGGGACTAGCGGGGCCTTACAATGAGCAGTTCTTC	CANEGLAGPYNEQFF
TRBV27	few	TRBD2	TRBJ2-7	18	TGTGCCAGCAGTTATAGCGGGGATAGACCCCCCCCCTATGACGAGCAGTACTTC	CASSYSGDRPPPYDEQYF
TRBV25-1	few	-	TRBJ2-5	13	TGTGCCAGCAGTGATCTTCTCGGGGAGACCCAGTACTTC	CASSDLLGETQYF
TRBV2	-	TRBD1	TRBJ2-3	13	TGTGCCAGGAGGGACAGGGCAACAGATACGCAGTATTTT	CARRDRATDTQYF
TRBV24-1	few	-	TRBJ2-3	16	TGTGCCACCAGTGAGCCCCCCGGGGTGAGCACAGATACGCAGTATTTT	CATSEPPGVSTDTQYF
TRBV7-4	few	-	TRBJ2-5	15	TGTGCCAGCAGCTTGGAAAAGCGGTACCAAGAGACCCAGTACTTC	CASSLEKRYQETQYF
TRBV29-1	few	-	TRBJ2-1	10	TGCAGCGTTGCGCGCAATGAGCAGTTCTTC	CSVARNEQFF
TRBV29-1	-	TRBD2	TRBJ2-2	13	TGCAGCGTTAGCGGGGGGCCCACCGGGGAGCTGTTTTTT	CSVSGGPTGELFF
TRBV13	-	-	TRBJ1-2	13	TGTGCCAGCAGCCCCAGGGACCCCTATGGCTACACCTTC	CASSPRDPYGYTF
TRBV6-1	-	-	TRBJ2-4	14	TGTGCCAGCGGAGCTAGATGGCCCAAAAACATTCAGTACTTC	CASGARWPKNIQYF
TRBV12-3/TRBV12-4	-	-	TRBJ2-5	14	TGTGCCAGCAGTTTCTGGGACCAGATAGAGACCCAGTACTTC	CASSFWDQIETQYF
TRBV7-9	few	TRBD2	TRBJ2-5	17	TGTGCCAGCAGCTTAGATGTTGGGCTAGCGGGATCAGAGACCCAGTACTTC	CASSLDVGLAGSETQYF
TRBV4-2	-	-	TRBJ1-6	15	TGTGCCAGCAGCCCTCGGGACGGGGGCGGTTCACCCCTCCACTTT	CASSPRDGGGSPLHF
TRBV12-3/TRBV12-4	-	-	TRBJ1-5	13	TGTGCCAGCAGTTGGGGGCAGGATCAGCCCCAGCATTTT	CASSWGQDQPQHF
TRBV7-3	once	-	TRBJ2-1	13	TGTGCCAGCAGCTCACGGAGGGAAAATGAGCAGTTCTTC	CASSSRRENEQFF
TRBV15	few	TRBD2	TRBJ2-1	16	TGTGCCACCAGCAGAACTAGCGGGGTCGCCTACAATGAGCAGTTCTTC	CATSRTSGVAYNEQFF
TRBV18	few	TRBD2	TRBJ2-1	16	TGTGCCAGCTCACCAAATGTTCTAGCGGGAAACAATGAGCAGTTCTTC	CASSPNVLAGNNEQFF
TRBV5-1	many	-	TRBJ2-2	16	TGCGCCAGCAGCCTAAGATTGGGGGCGAACACCGGGGAGCTGTTTTTT	CASSLRLGANTGELFF
TRBV2	-	-	TRBJ2-3	17	TGTGCCTGCACCTCCCCCGGCGAACGGAACAGAAGAGATACGCAGTATTTT	CACTSPGERNRRDTQYF
TRBV9	medium-sized	TRBD1	TRBJ2-3	15	TGTGCCAGCAGCGACCGGGACAGGCTCCTTAATACGCAGTATTTT	CASSDRDRLLNTQYF
TRBV7-9	-	TRBD1	TRBJ1-4	15	TGTGCCAGCAGCCGTACAGGGGGGTTGCAGGAAAAACTGTTTTTT	CASSRTGGLQEKLFF
TRBV5-6	-	-	TRBJ2-6	15	TGTGCCAGCAGGACTTCACACTCTGGGGCCAACGTCCTGACTTTC	CASRTSHSGANVLTF
TRBV6-4	few	-	TRBJ2-3	16	TGTGCCAGCAGTGACTCGAGTGGCCCAAGCACAGATACGCAGTATTTT	CASSDSSGPSTDTQYF
TRBV12-3/TRBV12-4	few	-	TRBJ1-1	13	TGTGCCAGTAAAACGGGGGGCCCGACTGAAGCTTTCTTT	CASKTGGPTEAFF
TRBV7-2	few	TRBD1	TRBJ2-5	15	TGTGCCAGCAGCCGGGGACAGGGGGCGCGAGAGACCCAGTACTTC	CASSRGQGARETQYF
TRBV9	-	-	TRBJ2-5	16	TGTGCCAGCAGCGTAGGTAGTAGCGGTGGATGGGAGACCCAGTACTTC	CASSVGSSGGWETQYF
TRBV7-3	once	-	TRBJ2-2	14	TGTGCCAGCAGCAACCAGGGAAACACCGGGGAGCTGTTTTTT	CASSNQGNTGELFF
TRBV15	-	-	TRBJ1-6	15	TGTGCCACCAGCAGAGATCGCGGCAGGGGTGGACCCCTCCACTTT	CATSRDRGRGGPLHF
TRBV28	few	-	TRBJ2-5	13	TGTGCCAGCACCTTAGGGGGGTTTGAGACCCAGTACTTC	CASTLGGFETQYF
TRBV11-2	few	TRBD1	TRBJ2-5	15	TGTGCCAGCAGCCTCAGGACAGGGGCGAGGGAGACCCAGTACTTC	CASSLRTGARETQYF
TRBV11-1	few	TRBD2	TRBJ2-2	18	TGTGCCAGCCCCTCTCGTAGACTAGCGGGGGCCTACACCGGGGAGCTGTTTTTT	CASPSRRLAGAYTGELFF
TRBV20-1	many	TRBD1	TRBJ1-4	15	TGCAGTGCTAGGGGATCCGACAGGGGTTTTGAAAAACTGTTTTTT	CSARGSDRGFEKLFF
TRBV19	-	TRBD1	TRBJ1-1	14	TGTGCCAGTAGGGGGGACAGACCGAACACTGAAGCTTTCTTT	CASRGDRPNTEAFF
TRBV25-1	few	-	TRBJ2-5	14	TGTGCCAGCAGTGAATTCTACAGCCAAGAGACCCAGTACTTC	CASSEFYSQETQYF
TRBV24-1	many	TRBD2	TRBJ2-3	17	TGTGCCACCAGTGACCCGGGGGGACTATCTAGCACAGATACGCAGTATTTT	CATSDPGGLSSTDTQYF